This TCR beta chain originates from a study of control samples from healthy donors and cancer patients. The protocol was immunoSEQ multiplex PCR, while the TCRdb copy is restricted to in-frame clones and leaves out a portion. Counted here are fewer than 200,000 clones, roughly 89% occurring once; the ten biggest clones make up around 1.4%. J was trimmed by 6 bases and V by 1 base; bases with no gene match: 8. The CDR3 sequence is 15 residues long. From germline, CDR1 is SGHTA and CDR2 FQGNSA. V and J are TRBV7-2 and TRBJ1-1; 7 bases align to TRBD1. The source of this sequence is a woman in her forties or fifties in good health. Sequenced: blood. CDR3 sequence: CASSLVGQVGAEAFF. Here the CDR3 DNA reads TGTGCCAGCAGCTTAGTTGGACAGGTCGGCGCTGAAGCTTTCTTT.